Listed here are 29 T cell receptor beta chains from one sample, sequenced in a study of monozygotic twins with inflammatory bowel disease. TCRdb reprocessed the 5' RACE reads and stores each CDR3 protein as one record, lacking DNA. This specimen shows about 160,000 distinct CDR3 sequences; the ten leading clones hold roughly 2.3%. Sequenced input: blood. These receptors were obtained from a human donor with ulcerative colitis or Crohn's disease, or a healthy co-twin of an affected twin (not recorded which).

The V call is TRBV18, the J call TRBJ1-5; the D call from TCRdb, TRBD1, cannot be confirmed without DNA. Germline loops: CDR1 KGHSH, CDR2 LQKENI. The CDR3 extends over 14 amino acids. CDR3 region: CASSPTGRDQPQHF.

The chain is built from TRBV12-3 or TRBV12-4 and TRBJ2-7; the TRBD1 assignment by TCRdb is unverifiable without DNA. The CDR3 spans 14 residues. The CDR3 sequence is CASTQTGKSYEQYF.

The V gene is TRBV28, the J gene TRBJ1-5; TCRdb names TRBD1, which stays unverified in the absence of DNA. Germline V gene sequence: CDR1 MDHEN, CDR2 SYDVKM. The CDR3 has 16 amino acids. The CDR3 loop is CASSLDATGLGQPQHF. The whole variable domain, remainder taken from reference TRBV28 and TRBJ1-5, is DVKVTQSSRYLVKRTGEKVFLECVQDMDHENMFWYRQDPGLGLRLIYFSYDVKMKEKGDIPEGYSVSREKKERFSLILESASTNQTSMYLCASSLDATGLGQPQHFGDGTRLSIL.

CDR3: CASSQLQGGGTEAFF. The rearrangement links TRBV4-1 to TRBJ1-1; absent DNA, TCRdb's TRBD1 call cannot be checked. The CDR3 has 15 residues. Germline CDR1 and CDR2: MGHRA and YSYEKL.

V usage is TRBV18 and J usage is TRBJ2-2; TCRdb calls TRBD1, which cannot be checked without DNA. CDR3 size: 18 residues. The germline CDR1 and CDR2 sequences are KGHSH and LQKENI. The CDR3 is CASSPLGQGTSSTGELFF.

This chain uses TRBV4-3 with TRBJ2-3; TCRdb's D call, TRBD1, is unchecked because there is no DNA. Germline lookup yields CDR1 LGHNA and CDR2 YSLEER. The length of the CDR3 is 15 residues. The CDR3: CASSRGEVPVDTQYF.

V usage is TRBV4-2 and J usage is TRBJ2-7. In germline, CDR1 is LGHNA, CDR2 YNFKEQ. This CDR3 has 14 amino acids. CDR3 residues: CASSQERESYEQYF.

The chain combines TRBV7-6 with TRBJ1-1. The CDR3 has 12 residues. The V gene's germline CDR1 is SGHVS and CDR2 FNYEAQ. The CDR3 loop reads CASSFQGHEAFF.

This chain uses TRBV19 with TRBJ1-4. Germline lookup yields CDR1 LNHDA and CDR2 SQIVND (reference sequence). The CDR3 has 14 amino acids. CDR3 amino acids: CASTRDSGNEKLFF.

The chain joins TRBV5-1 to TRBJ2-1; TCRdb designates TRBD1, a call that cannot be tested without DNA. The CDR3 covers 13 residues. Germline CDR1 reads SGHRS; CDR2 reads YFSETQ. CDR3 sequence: CASSEGTANEQFF.

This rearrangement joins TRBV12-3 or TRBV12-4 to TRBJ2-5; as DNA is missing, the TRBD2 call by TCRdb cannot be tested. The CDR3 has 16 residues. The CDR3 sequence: CASRSTSSGPQETQYF.

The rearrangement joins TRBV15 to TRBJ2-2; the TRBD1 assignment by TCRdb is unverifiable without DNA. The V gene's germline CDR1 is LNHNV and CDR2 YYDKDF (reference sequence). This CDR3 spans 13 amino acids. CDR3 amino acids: CATSRSRAVELFF.

The CDR3 here is CASNRLLGGSSYNEQFF. This chain uses TRBV5-1 with TRBJ2-1; TCRdb's D call of TRBD2 is untestable without DNA. The CDR3 has 17 amino acids. Germline values: CDR1 SGHRS, CDR2 YFSETQ.

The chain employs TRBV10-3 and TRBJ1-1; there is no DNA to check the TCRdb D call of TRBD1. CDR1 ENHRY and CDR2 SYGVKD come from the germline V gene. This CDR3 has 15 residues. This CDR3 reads CAISKTGDGATEAFF.

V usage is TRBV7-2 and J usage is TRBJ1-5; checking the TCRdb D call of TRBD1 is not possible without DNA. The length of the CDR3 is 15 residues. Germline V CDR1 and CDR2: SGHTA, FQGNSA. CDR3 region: CASSPHGVPNQPQHF. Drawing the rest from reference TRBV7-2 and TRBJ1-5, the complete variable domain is GAGVSQSPSNKVTEKGKDVELRCDPISGHTALYWYRQSLGQGLEFLIYFQGNSAPDKSGLPSDRFSAERTGGSVSTLTIQRTQQEDSAVYLCASSPHGVPNQPQHFGDGTRLSIL.

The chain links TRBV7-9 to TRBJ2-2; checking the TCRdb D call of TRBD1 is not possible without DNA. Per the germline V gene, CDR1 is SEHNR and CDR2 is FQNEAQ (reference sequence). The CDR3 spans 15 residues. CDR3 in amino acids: CASSSGPWNTGELFF.

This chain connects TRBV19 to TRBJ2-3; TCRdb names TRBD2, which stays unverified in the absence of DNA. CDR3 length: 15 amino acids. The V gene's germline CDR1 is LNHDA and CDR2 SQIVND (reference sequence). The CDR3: CASSPGLAEGDTQYF.

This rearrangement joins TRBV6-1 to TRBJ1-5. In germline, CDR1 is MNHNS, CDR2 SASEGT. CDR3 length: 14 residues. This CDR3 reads CASRTPGHSEPQHF.

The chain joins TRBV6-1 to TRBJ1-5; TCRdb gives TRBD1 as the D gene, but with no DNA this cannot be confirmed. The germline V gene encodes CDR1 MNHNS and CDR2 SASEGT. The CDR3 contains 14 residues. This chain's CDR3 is CASSVGGSNQPQHF.

The CDR3 sequence: CASSVATWDTQYF. The gene calls are TRBV9 and TRBJ2-3. Germline CDR1 SGDLS, CDR2 YYNGEE. The CDR3 is 13 residues long.

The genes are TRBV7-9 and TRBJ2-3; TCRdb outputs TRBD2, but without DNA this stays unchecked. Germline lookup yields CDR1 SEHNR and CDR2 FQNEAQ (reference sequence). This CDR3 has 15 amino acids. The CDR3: CASSFERGAGDTQYF.

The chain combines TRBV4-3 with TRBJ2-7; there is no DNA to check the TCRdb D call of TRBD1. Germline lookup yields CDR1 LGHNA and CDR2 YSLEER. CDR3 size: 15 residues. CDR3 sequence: CASSHLTGGGYEQYF.

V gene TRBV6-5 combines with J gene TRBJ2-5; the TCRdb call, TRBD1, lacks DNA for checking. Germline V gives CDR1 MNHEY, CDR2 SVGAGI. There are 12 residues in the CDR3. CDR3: CASMGDQETQYF.

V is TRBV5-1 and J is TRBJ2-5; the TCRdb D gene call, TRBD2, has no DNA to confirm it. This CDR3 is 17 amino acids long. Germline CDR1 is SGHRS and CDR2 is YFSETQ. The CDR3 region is CASSLGLAGGPKETQYF.

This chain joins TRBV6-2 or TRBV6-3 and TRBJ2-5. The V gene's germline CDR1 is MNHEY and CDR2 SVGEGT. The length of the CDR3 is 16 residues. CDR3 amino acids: CASSYGVEDFQETQYF.

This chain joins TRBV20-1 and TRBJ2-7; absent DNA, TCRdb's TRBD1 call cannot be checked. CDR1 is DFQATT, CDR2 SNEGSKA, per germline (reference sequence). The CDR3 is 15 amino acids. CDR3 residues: CSARLRTGEYDEQYF.

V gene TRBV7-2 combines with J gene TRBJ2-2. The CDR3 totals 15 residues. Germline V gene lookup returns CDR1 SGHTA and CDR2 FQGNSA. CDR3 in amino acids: CASSPQWGNTGELFF.

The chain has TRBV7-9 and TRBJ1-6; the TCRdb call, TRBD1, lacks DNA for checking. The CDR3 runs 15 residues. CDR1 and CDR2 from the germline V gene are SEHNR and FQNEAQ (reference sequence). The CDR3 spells CASSRYRAANSPLHF.

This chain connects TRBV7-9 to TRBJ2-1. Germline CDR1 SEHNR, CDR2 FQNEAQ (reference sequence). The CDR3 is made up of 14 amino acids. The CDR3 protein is CASSLVSSYNEQFF.